The 28 T cell receptor beta chains given below trace back to one sample, sequenced in a study of T-cell reconstitution after alpha-beta-depleted transplantation in children. This sample's TCRbeta library carried unique molecular identifier barcodes. MiXCR, run by TCRdb on the PCR reads, gives a single entry per CDR3 protein. Of a few hundred thousand distinct CDR3 sequences in the sample, 25% to 30% were seen once. This material consisted of PBMCs, taken before TCRalphabeta/CD19-depleted stem cell transplant. The origin of the receptors is a boy less than two years old with Wiskott-Aldrich syndrome, due to receive a stem cell transplant.

This clonotype came up a few times. The V gene is TRBV6-6, the J gene TRBJ2-7; tentative D call: TRBD1 (6 bases). The CDR3 runs to 12 residues. Germline values: CDR1 MNHNY, CDR2 SVGAGI (reference sequence). Trimming pared 6 bases from V and 6 bases from J, leaving 12 bases between. The CDR3 DNA sequence: TGTGCCAGCAGAACAACAGGGAGCGAGCAGTACTTC. Its protein product is CASRTTGSEQYF.

The chain recombines TRBV9 with TRBJ2-3, with D possibly TRBD2 on 5 matching bases. The germline V gene encodes CDR1 SGDLS and CDR2 YYNGEE. V lost 0 bases to trimming and J lost 3 bases, with 8 bases between them. CDR3 length: 14 amino acids. The CDR3 DNA reads TGTGCCAGCAGCGTAGGAGCGGATACAGATACGCAGTATTTT. Its translation: CASSVGADTDTQYF.

The V and J genes are TRBV12-3 or TRBV12-4 and TRBJ1-2; D gene unclear. There are 13 residues in the CDR3. Trimming removed 5 bases at V and 4 bases at J, with 11 bases between. The CDR3 protein is CASSRAYLYGYTF. In DNA, the CDR3 is TGTGCCAGCAGTCGGGCATACCTCTATGGCTACACCTTC.

The gene calls are TRBV10-3 and TRBJ2-3; either TRBD1 or TRBD2 may supply D (6 bases each). From germline, CDR1 is ENHRY and CDR2 SYGVKD. V was pared by 4 bases and J by 4 bases, with 9 bases between. This CDR3 contains 13 residues. This CDR3 reads CAISGGAADTQYF. CDR3 sequence (DNA): TGTGCCATCAGTGGGGGGGCCGCAGATACGCAGTATTTT.

This clonotype was seen a few times. The CDR3 region is CASRSPGQGHEQFF. The DNA for the CDR3 is TGTGCCAGCAGGTCGCCGGGACAGGGCCATGAGCAGTTCTTC. The chain combines TRBV6-1 with TRBJ2-1; TRBD1 agrees at 9 bases. The CDR3 runs 14 residues. CDR1 is MNHNS, CDR2 SASEGT, per germline. With V trimmed by 6 bases and J by 8 bases, 8 bases remained unmatched.

J is TRBJ2-7 and V is TRBV5-5; tentatively, D is TRBD2 (6 bases). Per the germline V gene, CDR1 is SGHKS and CDR2 is YYEKEE (reference sequence). The CDR3 consists of 16 residues. Trimming removed 1 base from V and 2 bases from J, with 16 bases in between. Written as DNA, the CDR3 is TGTGCCAGCAGCTTGCGGCACGGGGGATATCCCTACGAGCAGTACTTC. This translates into CASSLRHGGYPYEQYF.

A remark on this clonotype: A single base separates this from a much larger clone, so it may be a read error. The rearrangement links TRBV11-2 to TRBJ2-1; D is ambiguous. The CDR3 contains 15 residues. Trimming removed 1 base from V and 5 bases from J, with 12 bases in between. Germline loops: CDR1 SGHAT, CDR2 FQNNGV. CDR3 protein: CASSLGAPNHNEQFF. The CDR3 coding sequence is TGTGCCAGCAGCTTAGGGGCGCCAAACCACAATGAGCAGTTCTTC.

This clonotype was counted a few times. V usage is TRBV14 and J usage is TRBJ2-4; 7 bases are a match to TRBD1. CDR3 size: 20 residues. V lost 1 base and J lost 2; bases outside the gene matches: 17. Per the germline V gene, CDR1 is SGHDN and CDR2 is FVKESK. The CDR3 region has the DNA TGTGCCAGCAGCCAAGGAACGACAGGGCTCCATATAATAACCAAAAACATTCAGTACTTC. Translated: CASSQGTTGLHIITKNIQYF.

The genes are TRBV12-3 or TRBV12-4 and TRBJ2-7; 11 positions agree with TRBD2. V lost 7 bases to trimming and J lost 2 bases; unmatched junction nucleotides: 4. The CDR3 loop spans 14 amino acids. The CDR3: CASKGLAETYEQYF. For the CDR3, the DNA is TGTGCCAGCAAGGGACTAGCGGAAACCTACGAGCAGTACTTC.

The V call is TRBV28, the J call TRBJ1-1; no reliable D call. The CDR3 totals 14 residues. Germline CDR1 and CDR2: MDHEN and SYDVKM. Deletions cut 7 bases from V and 0 bases from J, with 12 bases between. CDR3 loop: CASTNSVMNTEAFF. CDR3 nucleotides: TGTGCCAGCACCAACAGCGTAATGAACACTGAAGCTTTCTTT.

The chain links TRBV5-6 to TRBJ2-1, with D perhaps TRBD2 (5 bases). CDR1 is SGHDT, CDR2 YYEEEE, per germline. V was pared by 3 bases and J by 0 bases, with 13 bases between. This CDR3 spans 16 amino acids. CDR3 amino acids: CASSWRTLSSYNEQFF. DNA for the CDR3: TGTGCCAGCAGCTGGAGGACTCTTAGCTCCTACAATGAGCAGTTCTTC.

CDR3 nucleotides: TGTGCCAGCAGTTTAGCCGCTGGGACATCTGAAGCTTTCTTT. Translation: CASSLAAGTSEAFF. The gene calls are TRBV12-3 or TRBV12-4 and TRBJ1-1; D might be TRBD1 (6 bases). V was trimmed by 0 bases and J by 6 bases, leaving 11 bases between them. The CDR3 is made up of 14 amino acids.

This chain links TRBV10-3 with TRBJ2-7; 9 bases map to TRBD2. CDR3 length: 13 amino acids. V lost 8 bases and J lost 6; bases outside the gene matches: 8. Germline V gives CDR1 ENHRY, CDR2 SYGVKD. CDR3 region: CAIDRGRGGEQYF. As DNA, the CDR3 is TGTGCCATCGATCGCGGGAGGGGAGGCGAGCAGTACTTC.

This clonotype showed up just a few times. The chain has TRBV5-6 and TRBJ2-3; no clear D. Per the germline V gene, CDR1 is SGHDT and CDR2 is YYEEEE. Trimming left V 2 bases short and J 8 bases short, with 12 bases between. The CDR3 totals 13 residues. DNA of the CDR3: TGTGCCAGCAGCTTTACGGTATATGGTACGCAGTATTTT. This sequence encodes CASSFTVYGTQYF.

The chain is built from TRBV7-2 and TRBJ2-5, with TRBD1 matching 8 bases. The J segment lost 2 bases and the V segment lost 1 base, leaving 6 bases of the junction unmatched. CDR1 and CDR2 (germline): SGHTA, FQGNSA. The CDR3 is made up of 16 amino acids. CDR3 nucleotide sequence: TGTGCCAGCAGCTTAGGACCCGGACAGGGTCAAGAGACCCAGTACTTC. It encodes CASSLGPGQGQETQYF.

This clonotype has only a few counts. The chain is built from TRBV5-5 and TRBJ2-7, with no clear D. There are 14 residues in the CDR3. The V end was cut by 0 bases, the J end by 2 bases, with 9 bases between. Germline V CDR1 and CDR2: SGHKS, YYEKEE (reference sequence). The CDR3 here is CASSLEPVPYEQYF. CDR3 DNA: TGTGCCAGCAGCTTGGAGCCGGTTCCCTACGAGCAGTACTTC.

In its sample, this clonotype was seen a few times. The chain uses TRBV27 and TRBJ2-2, with D maybe TRBD1 (6 bases). Trimming cost V 4 bases and J 6 bases, with 15 bases left between them. The CDR3 is 15 residues long. Germline CDR1 reads MNHEY; CDR2 reads SMNVEV (reference sequence). The CDR3 DNA reads as TGTGCCAGCAGTTCTACAGGGTGGGGGTCCGGGGAGCTGTTTTTT. It specifies CASSSTGWGSGELFF.

The chain joins TRBV29-1 to TRBJ2-5; 7 bases align to TRBD2. The CDR3 sequence is 13 residues long. Trimming removed 4 bases from V and 2 bases from J; junction bases left unmatched: 4. Germline V CDR1 and CDR2: SQVTM, ANQGSEA. The CDR3 DNA sequence: TGCAGCGTTGTCCTCGGGGGGCAAGAGACCCAGTACTTC. Translation gives CSVVLGGQETQYF.

The rearrangement joins TRBV7-9 to TRBJ2-5; 8 bases fit TRBD1. V gave up 1 base and J gave up 1 base; unmatched junction bases: 8. Per the germline V gene, CDR1 is SEHNR and CDR2 is FQNEAQ (reference sequence). The CDR3 contains 17 residues. The CDR3 reads CASSLGRTGWTQETQYF. The CDR3 bases are TGTGCCAGCAGCTTAGGGAGGACAGGGTGGACCCAAGAGACCCAGTACTTC.

This clonotype turned up a few times. The gene calls are TRBV5-4 and TRBJ2-4; 7 bases match TRBD1. The V and J ends lost 0 bases and 8 bases, in that order; junction bases with no gene match: 5. There are 14 residues in the CDR3. The germline CDR1 and CDR2 sequences are SGHNT and YYREEE (reference sequence). The CDR3 sequence is CASSLGQGTDIQYF. The CDR3 DNA follows: TGTGCCAGCAGCTTGGGACAGGGTACGGACATTCAGTACTTC.

V and J are TRBV28 and TRBJ2-1; D is possibly TRBD1 or TRBD2 (6 bases each). The V end lost 5 bases, the J end lost 4 bases, and 12 bases lay between the germline ends. CDR1 and CDR2 from the germline V gene are MDHEN and SYDVKM. The CDR3 consists of 14 residues. The DNA for the CDR3 is TGTGCCAGCAGTCCTCCGGGGGCGTACAATGAGCAGTTCTTC. This codes for CASSPPGAYNEQFF.

This clonotype was detected only a few times. This chain joins TRBV12-3 or TRBV12-4 and TRBJ2-5, with TRBD1 matching over 8 bases. The CDR3 contains 14 residues. Trimming at V came to 5 bases and at J to 1 base, leaving 3 bases not matched to a gene. CDR3: CASSQTGAQETQYF. In DNA, the CDR3 is TGTGCCAGCAGTCAGACAGGGGCCCAAGAGACCCAGTACTTC.

The chain employs TRBV28 and TRBJ1-6; D remains ambiguous. This CDR3 contains 14 residues. The V end lost 2 bases, the J end lost 6 bases, and 8 bases lay between the germline ends. Germline CDR1 reads MDHEN; CDR2 reads SYDVKM. This CDR3 reads CASSLRVSNSPLHF. CDR3 bases: TGTGCCAGCAGTTTAAGGGTCTCTAATTCACCCCTCCACTTT. Based on the CDR3 plus reference TRBV28 and TRBJ1-6, the full variable domain is DVKVTQSSRYLVKRTGEKVFLECVQDMDHENMFWYRQDPGLGLRLIYFSYDVKMKEKGDIPEGYSVSREKKERFSLILESASTNQTSMYLCASSLRVSNSPLHFGNGTRLTVT.

The rearrangement links TRBV7-9 to TRBJ2-1; unclear D gene. CDR1 is SEHNR, CDR2 FQNEAQ, per germline (reference sequence). This CDR3 contains 12 residues. V was trimmed by 4 bases and J by 12 bases, leaving 13 bases between them. In nucleotides, the CDR3 is TGTGCCAGCAGCTCCCTTGTTTATAGGCAGTTCTTC. It encodes CASSSLVYRQFF. The full variable domain, its missing parts supplied by reference TRBV7-9 and TRBJ2-1, is DTGVSQNPRHKITKRGQNVTFRCDPISEHNRLYWYRQTLGQGPEFLTYFQNEAQLEKSRLLSDRFSAERPKGSFSTLEIQRTEQGDSAMYLCASSSLVYRQFFGPGTRLTVL.

Only a few counts were recorded for this clonotype. The chain combines TRBV20-1 with TRBJ1-2, with D uncertain. V was cut by 1 base and J by 3 bases, with 12 bases left in between. This CDR3 spans 14 amino acids. Germline V gene data show CDR1 as DFQATT and CDR2 as SNEGSKA (reference sequence). The CDR3 sequence: CSARGMFFHYGYTF. The CDR3 DNA sequence: TGCAGTGCTAGAGGGATGTTTTTCCACTATGGCTACACCTTC.

The rearrangement joins TRBV28 to TRBJ2-7; D unclear. V was pared by 5 bases and J by 2 bases, with 13 bases between. From germline, CDR1 is MDHEN and CDR2 SYDVKM. The CDR3 contains 14 residues. The CDR3 DNA follows: TGTGCCAGCAGTGTTGACATCAGAACCTACGAGCAGTACTTC. Translation gives CASSVDIRTYEQYF.

The rearrangement uses TRBV25-1 and TRBJ2-1; D not certain. The CDR3 contains 14 residues. Germline V gene sequence: CDR1 MGHDK, CDR2 SYGVNS. Between the trimmed V and J ends, which lost 1 base and 6 bases, there was a span of 10 bases. The CDR3 DNA sequence: TGTGCCAGCAGTGAATTGGGTCTGTTCAATGAGCAGTTCTTC. Its translation: CASSELGLFNEQFF.

The chain uses TRBV5-1 and TRBJ2-6; D is unresolved. V lost 4 bases, J lost 3 bases, and 11 bases lay in between. Germline V CDR1 and CDR2: SGHRS, YFSETQ. The CDR3 has 15 residues. The CDR3 DNA sequence: TGCGCCAGCAGCCTCCTCCCCCATGGGGCCAACGTCCTGACTTTC. Encoded protein: CASSLLPHGANVLTF.